This is a list of T cell receptor beta chains from one sample in a study of T cells expressing NK-cell markers. Following a re-call of the 5' RACE reads, TCRdb has one entry per CDR3 protein and lacks DNA. Listed are fewer than 200,000 distinct CDR3 sequences; around 20% falls within the top ten. The sample consisted of blood T cells: a sorted CD56 or NKG2C T cell subset, CD4+ or CD8+ T cells, or bulk PBMC T cells (not recorded which). The receptors come from a woman between 18 and 69 years old in good health. Each CDR3 is given with its conserved first and last residue.

V: TRBV29-1
J: TRBJ2-5
CDR3: CSAWTGYQETQYF

V: TRBV5-1
J: TRBJ2-3
CDR3: CASSLVGSGSTDTQYF

V: TRBV6-5
J: TRBJ2-1
CDR3: CASSYRAGEYNEQFF

V: TRBV7-9
J: TRBJ2-5
CDR3: CASSRLAGQETQYF

V: TRBV27
J: TRBJ2-1
CDR3: CASSFLSDNEQFF

V: TRBV6-5
J: TRBJ1-2
CDR3: CASSYSADYGYTF

V: TRBV24-1
J: TRBJ2-1
CDR3: CATSDPPRYNEQFF

V: TRBV20-1
J: TRBJ2-7
CDR3: CSARDSGQAGYEQYF

V: TRBV28
J: TRBJ2-7
CDR3: CASSLLQGYEQYF

V: TRBV28
J: TRBJ1-5
CDR3: CASTVLSNQPQHF

V: TRBV27
J: TRBJ2-5
CDR3: CASSFSGGGLPQYF

V: TRBV3-1
J: TRBJ2-3
CDR3: CASSQDLVLGDTQYF

V: TRBV4-2
J: TRBJ2-5
CDR3: CASSQRSGAQETQYF

V: TRBV20-1
J: TRBJ2-5
CDR3: CSARGSSGETQYF

V: TRBV15
J: TRBJ2-1
CDR3: CATSRVAGRDNEQFF

V: TRBV11-2
J: TRBJ1-4
CDR3: CASSPTPAWTNEKLFF

V: TRBV5-1
J: TRBJ2-5
CDR3: CASSLDDMGLEETQYF

V: TRBV11-2
J: TRBJ2-3
CDR3: CASSLNRGLADTQYF

V: TRBV12-3/TRBV12-4
J: TRBJ2-7
CDR3: CASSLGTYEQYF

V: TRBV15
J: TRBJ2-3
CDR3: CATRPRIAGGSTDTQYF